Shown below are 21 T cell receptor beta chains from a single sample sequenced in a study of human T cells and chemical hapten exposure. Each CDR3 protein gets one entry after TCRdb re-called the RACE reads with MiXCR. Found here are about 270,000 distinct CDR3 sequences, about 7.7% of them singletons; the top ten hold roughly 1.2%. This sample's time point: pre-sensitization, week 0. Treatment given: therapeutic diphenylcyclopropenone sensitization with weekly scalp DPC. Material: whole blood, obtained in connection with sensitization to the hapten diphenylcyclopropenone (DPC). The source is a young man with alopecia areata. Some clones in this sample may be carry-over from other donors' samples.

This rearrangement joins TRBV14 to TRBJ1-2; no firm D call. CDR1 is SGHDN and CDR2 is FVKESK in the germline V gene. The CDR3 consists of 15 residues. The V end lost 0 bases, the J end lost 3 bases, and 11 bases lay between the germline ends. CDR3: CASSQDLASDYGYTF. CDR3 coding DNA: TGTGCCAGCAGCCAAGATCTGGCCAGCGACTATGGCTACACCTTC.

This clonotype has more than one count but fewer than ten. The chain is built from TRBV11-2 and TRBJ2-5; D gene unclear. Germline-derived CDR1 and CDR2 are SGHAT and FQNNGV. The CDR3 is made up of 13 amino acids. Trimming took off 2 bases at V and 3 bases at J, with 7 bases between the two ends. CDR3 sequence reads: CASSLNYEETQYF. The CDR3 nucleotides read TGTGCCAGCAGCTTAAACTACGAAGAGACCCAGTACTTC.

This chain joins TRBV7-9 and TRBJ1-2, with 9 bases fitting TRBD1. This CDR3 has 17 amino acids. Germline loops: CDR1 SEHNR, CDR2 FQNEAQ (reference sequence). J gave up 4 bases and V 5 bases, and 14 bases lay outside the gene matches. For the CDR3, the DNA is TGTGCCAGCAGCCGCAGAGCCGGCACAGGGGGCGGCTATGGCTACACCTTC. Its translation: CASSRRAGTGGGYGYTF.

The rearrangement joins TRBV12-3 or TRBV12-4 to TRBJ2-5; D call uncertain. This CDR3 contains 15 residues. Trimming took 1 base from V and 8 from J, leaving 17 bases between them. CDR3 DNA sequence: TGTGCCAGCAGTTTAGATGGTGCCCCGGTAGGAACCCAGTACTTC. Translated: CASSLDGAPVGTQYF.

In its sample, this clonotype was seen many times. CDR3 nucleotides: TGCAGCGTTGTGTCAGGCTGGCGGAGGTTCTATGGCTACACCTTC. Translated, it gives CSVVSGWRRFYGYTF. The chain joins TRBV29-1 to TRBJ1-2; D is uncertain. V lost 4 bases, J lost 4 bases, and 19 bases lay in between. CDR1 is SQVTM and CDR2 is ANQGSEA in the germline V gene. The CDR3 length is 15 residues.

CDR3 nucleotides: TGTGCCAGCAGCTTAGGACCGACTACGGGGGAGCAGTACGTC. It codes for CASSLGPTTGEQYV. The rearrangement joins TRBV11-1 to TRBJ2-7, with a tentative D call TRBD2 (5 bases). This CDR3 comprises 14 residues. V gave up 1 base and J gave up 7 bases, with 14 bases separating them. CDR1 is SGHAT, CDR2 FQDESV, per germline (reference sequence).

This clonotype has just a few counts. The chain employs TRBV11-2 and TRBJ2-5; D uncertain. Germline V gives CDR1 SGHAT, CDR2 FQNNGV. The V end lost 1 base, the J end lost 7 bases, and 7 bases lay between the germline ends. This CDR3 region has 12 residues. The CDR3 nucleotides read TGTGCCAGCAGCTTAGTAGGCCCGACCCAGTACTTC. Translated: CASSLVGPTQYF.

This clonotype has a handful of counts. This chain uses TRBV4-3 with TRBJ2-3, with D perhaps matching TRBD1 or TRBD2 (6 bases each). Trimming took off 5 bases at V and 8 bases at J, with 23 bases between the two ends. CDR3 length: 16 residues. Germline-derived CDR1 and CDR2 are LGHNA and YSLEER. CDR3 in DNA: TGCGCCAGCAGCTCGGAGAGGGTCGAGGGGGGAGGTACGCAGTATTTT. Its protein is CASSSERVEGGGTQYF.

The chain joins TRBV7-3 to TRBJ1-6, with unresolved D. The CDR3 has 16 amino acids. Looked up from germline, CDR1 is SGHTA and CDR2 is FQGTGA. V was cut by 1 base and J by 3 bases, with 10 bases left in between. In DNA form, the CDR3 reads TGTGCCAGCAGCTTAAGGCCGGCTGACTATAATTCACCCCTCCACTTT. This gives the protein CASSLRPADYNSPLHF.

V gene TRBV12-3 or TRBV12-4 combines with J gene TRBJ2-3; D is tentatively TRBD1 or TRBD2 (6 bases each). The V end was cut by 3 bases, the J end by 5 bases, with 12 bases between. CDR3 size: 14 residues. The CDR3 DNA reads TGTGCCAGCAGTTTTGAGGGGGGACAAGATACGCAGTATTTT. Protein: CASSFEGGQDTQYF.

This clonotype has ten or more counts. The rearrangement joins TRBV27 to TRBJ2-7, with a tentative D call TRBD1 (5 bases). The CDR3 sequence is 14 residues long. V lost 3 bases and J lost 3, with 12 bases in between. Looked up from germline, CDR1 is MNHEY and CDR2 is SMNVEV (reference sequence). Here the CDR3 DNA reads TGTGCCAGCAGTTTTGGGGCCGGCAACTACGAGCAGTACGTC. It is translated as CASSFGAGNYEQYV.

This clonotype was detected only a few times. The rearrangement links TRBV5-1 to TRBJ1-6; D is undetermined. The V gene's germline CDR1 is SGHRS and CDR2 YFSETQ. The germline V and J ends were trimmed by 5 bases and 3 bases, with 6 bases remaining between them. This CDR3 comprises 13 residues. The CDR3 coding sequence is TGCGCCAGCAGGAGTGACTATAATTCACCCCTCCACTTT. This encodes CASRSDYNSPLHF.

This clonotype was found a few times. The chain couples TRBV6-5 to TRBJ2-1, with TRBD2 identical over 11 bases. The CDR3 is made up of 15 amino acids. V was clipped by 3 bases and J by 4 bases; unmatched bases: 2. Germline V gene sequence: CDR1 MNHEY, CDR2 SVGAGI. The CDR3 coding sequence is TGTGCCAGCAGTTATGCTAGCGGGGGGTACAATGAGCAGTTCTTC. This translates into CASSYASGGYNEQFF.

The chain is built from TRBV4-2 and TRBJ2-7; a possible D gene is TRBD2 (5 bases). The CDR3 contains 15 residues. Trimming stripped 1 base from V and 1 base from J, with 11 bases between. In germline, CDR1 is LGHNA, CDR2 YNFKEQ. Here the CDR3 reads CASSQGETGSYEQYF. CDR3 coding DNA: TGTGCCAGCAGCCAAGGGGAGACGGGGTCCTACGAGCAGTACTTC.

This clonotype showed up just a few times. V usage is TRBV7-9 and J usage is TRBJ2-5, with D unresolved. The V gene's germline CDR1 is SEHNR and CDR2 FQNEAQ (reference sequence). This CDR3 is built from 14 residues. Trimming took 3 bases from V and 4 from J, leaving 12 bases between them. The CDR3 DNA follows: TGTGCCAGCAGCTTCCCGGGCGACGGAGAGACCCAGTACTTC. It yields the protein CASSFPGDGETQYF.

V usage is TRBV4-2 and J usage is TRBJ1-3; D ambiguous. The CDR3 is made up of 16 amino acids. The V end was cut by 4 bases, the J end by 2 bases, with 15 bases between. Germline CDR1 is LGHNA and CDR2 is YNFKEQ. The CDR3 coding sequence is TGTGCCAGCAGCCCCGGGGAGAGCTACCCTGGAAACACCATATATTTT. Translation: CASSPGESYPGNTIYF.

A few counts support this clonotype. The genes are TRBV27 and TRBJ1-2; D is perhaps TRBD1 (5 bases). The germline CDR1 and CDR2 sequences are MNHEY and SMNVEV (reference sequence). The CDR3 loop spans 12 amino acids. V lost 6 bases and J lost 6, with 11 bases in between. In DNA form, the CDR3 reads TGTGCCAGCAGCGGGGACCTTCATGGCTACACCTTC. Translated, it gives CASSGDLHGYTF.

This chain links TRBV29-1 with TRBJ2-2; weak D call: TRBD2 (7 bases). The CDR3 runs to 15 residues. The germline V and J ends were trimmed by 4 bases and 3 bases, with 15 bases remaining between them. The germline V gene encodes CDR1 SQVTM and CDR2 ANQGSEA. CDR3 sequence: CSVVRGASDTGELFF. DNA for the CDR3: TGCAGCGTTGTACGGGGGGCATCCGACACCGGGGAGCTGTTTTTT.

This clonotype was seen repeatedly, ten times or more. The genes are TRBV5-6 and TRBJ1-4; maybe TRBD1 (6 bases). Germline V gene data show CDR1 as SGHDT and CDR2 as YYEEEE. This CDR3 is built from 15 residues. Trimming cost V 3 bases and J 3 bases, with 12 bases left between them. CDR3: CASSSSRGANEKLFF. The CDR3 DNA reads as TGTGCCAGCAGCTCGTCGAGGGGGGCTAATGAAAAACTGTTTTTT.

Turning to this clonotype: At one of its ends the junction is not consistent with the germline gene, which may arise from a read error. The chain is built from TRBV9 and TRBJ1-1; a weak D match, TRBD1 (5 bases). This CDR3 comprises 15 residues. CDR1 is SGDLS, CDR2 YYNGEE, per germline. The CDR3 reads CTSSVEAGSDTEAFF. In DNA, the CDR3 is TGTACCAGCAGCGTAGAGGCAGGGAGTGACACTGAAGCTTTCTTT.

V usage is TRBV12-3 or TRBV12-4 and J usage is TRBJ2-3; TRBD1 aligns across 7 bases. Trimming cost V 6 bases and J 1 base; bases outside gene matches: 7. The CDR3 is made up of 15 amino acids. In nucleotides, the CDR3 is TGTGCCAGCAGATTGGACAGGCACCGCACAGATACGCAGTATTTT. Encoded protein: CASRLDRHRTDTQYF.